These 10 T cell receptor beta chains were all obtained from the same sample, sequenced in a study of shared T cell receptors in the human thymus. This table comes from immunoSEQ multiplex PCR, and its TCRdb copy is limited to in-frame clones, with some not included. The sample contains roughly 410,000 clones, roughly 94% of which appear only once. The source material was thymocytes. These receptors were collected from a human donor.

V usage is TRBV9 and J usage is TRBJ1-2; D unresolved. This CDR3 has 14 amino acids. The germline V gene has CDR1 SGDLS and CDR2 YYNGEE. The V end was cut by 5 bases, the J end by 3 bases, with 14 bases between. CDR3 in DNA: TGTGCCAGCAGTGAATCACGATTTCACTATGGCTACACCTTC. This encodes CASSESRFHYGYTF.

The genes are TRBV6-5 and TRBJ1-4; 7 bases agree with TRBD1. CDR3 size: 12 residues. Per the germline V gene, CDR1 is MNHEY and CDR2 is SVGAGI. V lost 8 bases to trimming and J lost 5 bases; unmatched junction nucleotides: 2. The CDR3 reads CASGTANEKLFF. The CDR3 region has the DNA TGTGCCAGCGGGACAGCGAATGAAAAACTGTTTTTT.

The chain employs TRBV30 and TRBJ1-2; no definite D call. Germline CDR1 and CDR2: GTSNPN and SVGIG (reference sequence). The ends were cut back, 2 bases at V and 0 bases at J, with 19 bases in the middle. The CDR3 sequence is 17 residues long. In DNA, the CDR3 is TGTGCCTGGAGTCCGGACCGTACCCGATCCCCTAACTATGGCTACACCTTC. Translating gives CAWSPDRTRSPNYGYTF. The entire variable domain, with the rest obtained from reference TRBV30 and TRBJ1-2, is as follows: SQTIHQWPATLVQPVGSPLSLECTVEGTSNPNLYWYRQAAGRGLQLLFYSVGIGQISSEVPQNLSASRPQDRQFILSSKKLLLSDSGFYLCAWSPDRTRSPNYGYTFGSGTRLTVV.

The chain employs TRBV6-5 and TRBJ2-6, with 7 positions matching TRBD1. Germline-derived CDR1 and CDR2 are MNHEY and SVGAGI. The length of the CDR3 is 15 residues. The V and J ends lost 5 bases and 3 bases, in that order; junction bases with no gene match: 4. For the CDR3, the DNA is TGTGCCAGCAGTACTCAGGGGGATGGGGCCAACGTCCTGACTTTC. It yields the protein CASSTQGDGANVLTF.

This clone was observed a single time. The chain couples TRBV19 to TRBJ1-2; D may be TRBD1 (6 bases). Germline CDR1 LNHDA, CDR2 SQIVND (reference sequence). V was cut by 8 bases and J by 4 bases, with 11 bases left in between. This CDR3 has 12 amino acids. CDR3 residues: CASGGKSYGYTF. The CDR3 DNA reads TGTGCCAGTGGGGGCAAAAGCTATGGCTACACCTTC. The whole variable domain, filled in from reference TRBV19 and TRBJ1-2, reads DGGITQSPKYLFRKEGQNVTLSCEQNLNHDAMYWYRQDPGQGLRLIYYSQIVNDFQKGDIAEGYSVSREKKESFPLTVTSAQKNPTAFYLCASGGKSYGYTFGSGTRLTVV.

This chain's CDR3 is CASSVKGKGVRTEAFF. The CDR3 nucleotides read TGTGCCAGCAGCGTAAAAGGAAAGGGGGTAAGGACTGAAGCTTTCTTT. This chain uses TRBV9 with TRBJ1-1, with D possibly TRBD1 on 6 matching bases. The germline CDR1 and CDR2 sequences are SGDLS and YYNGEE. Trimming pared 1 base from V and 5 bases from J, leaving 18 bases between. The CDR3 covers 16 residues.

The rearrangement links TRBV4-1 to TRBJ2-7; weak D call: TRBD2 (6 bases). Trimming left V 0 bases short and J 4 bases short, with 25 bases between. The CDR3 sequence is 19 residues long. Germline loops: CDR1 MGHRA, CDR2 YSYEKL. The CDR3 bases are TGCGCCAGCAGCCAAGAAAGTCGGGACTTCGCAAAGGGTTTGTACGAGCAGTACTTC. It encodes CASSQESRDFAKGLYEQYF.

The chain carries TRBV28 and TRBJ2-5; TRBD1 might be the D (5 bases). This CDR3 has 12 residues. Trimming stripped 8 bases from V and 6 bases from J, with 13 bases between. Germline-derived CDR1 and CDR2 are MDHEN and SYDVKM. In DNA form, the CDR3 reads TGTGCCAGCGGGCAGGGTAGACAGACCCAGTACTTC. The encoded protein is CASGQGRQTQYF.

The chain recombines TRBV14 with TRBJ2-1; D is possibly TRBD2 (6 bases). Trimming stripped 6 bases from V and 8 bases from J, with 11 bases between. The CDR3 loop spans 12 amino acids. The germline CDR1 and CDR2 sequences are SGHDN and FVKESK. The CDR3 loop is CASRGGTDEQFF. The CDR3 region has the DNA TGTGCCAGCAGGGGGGGAACCGATGAGCAGTTCTTC.

The rearrangement links TRBV6-1 to TRBJ2-7; TRBD1 is a possible D gene (5 bases). Germline-derived CDR1 and CDR2 are MNHNS and SASEGT. The V end was cut by 7 bases, the J end by 1 base, with 17 bases between. CDR3 size: 15 residues. CDR3 DNA sequence: TGTGCCAGCATACCGCCATCGGCAGGGTCCTACGAGCAGTACTTC. It yields the protein CASIPPSAGSYEQYF.